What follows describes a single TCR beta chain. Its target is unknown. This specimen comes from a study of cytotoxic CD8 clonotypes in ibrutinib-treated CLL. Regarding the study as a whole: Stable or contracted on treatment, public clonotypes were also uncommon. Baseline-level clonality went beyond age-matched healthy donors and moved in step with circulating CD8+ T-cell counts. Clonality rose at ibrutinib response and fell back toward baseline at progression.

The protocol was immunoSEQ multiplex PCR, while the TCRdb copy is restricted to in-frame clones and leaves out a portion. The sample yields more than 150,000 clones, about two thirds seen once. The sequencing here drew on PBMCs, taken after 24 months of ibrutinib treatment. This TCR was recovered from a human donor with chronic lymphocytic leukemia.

The CDR3 nucleotides read TGCGCCAGCAGCCCGGGGACAGGGGGCGACTATGGCTACACCTTC. Translated, it gives CASSPGTGGDYGYTF. The V call is TRBV4-1, the J call TRBJ1-2, with 12 bases identical to TRBD1. J lost 3 bases, V lost 4 bases, and 3 bases had no gene match. The CDR3 extends over 15 amino acids. Germline CDR1 MGHRA, CDR2 YSYEKL.